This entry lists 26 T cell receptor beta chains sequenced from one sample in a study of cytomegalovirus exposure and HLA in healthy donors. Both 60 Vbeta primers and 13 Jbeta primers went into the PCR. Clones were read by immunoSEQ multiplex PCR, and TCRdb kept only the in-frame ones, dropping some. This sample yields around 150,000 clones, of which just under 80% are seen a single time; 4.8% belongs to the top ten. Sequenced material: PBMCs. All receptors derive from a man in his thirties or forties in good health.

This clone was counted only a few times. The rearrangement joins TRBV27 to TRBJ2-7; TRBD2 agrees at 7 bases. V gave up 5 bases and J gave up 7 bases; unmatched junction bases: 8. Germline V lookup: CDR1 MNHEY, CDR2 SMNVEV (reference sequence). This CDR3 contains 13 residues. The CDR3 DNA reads TGTGCCAGCAGTCCCCGGGGGGTGCGAGAGCAGTACTTC. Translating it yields CASSPRGVREQYF.

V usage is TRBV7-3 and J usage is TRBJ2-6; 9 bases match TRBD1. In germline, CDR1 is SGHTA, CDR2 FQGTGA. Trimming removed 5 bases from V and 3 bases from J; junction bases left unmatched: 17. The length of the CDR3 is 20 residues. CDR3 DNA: TGTGCCAGCAGCGAGTTGCCCTCGGGGACAGGGATTGGTGGGGCCAACGTCCTGACTTTC. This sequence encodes CASSELPSGTGIGGANVLTF.

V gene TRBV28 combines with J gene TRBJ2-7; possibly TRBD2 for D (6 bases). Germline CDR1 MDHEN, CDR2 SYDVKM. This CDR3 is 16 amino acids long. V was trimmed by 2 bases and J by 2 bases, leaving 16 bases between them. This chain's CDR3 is CASSLGWDLGAYEQYF. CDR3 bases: TGTGCCAGCAGTTTAGGGTGGGACTTGGGGGCCTACGAGCAGTACTTC.

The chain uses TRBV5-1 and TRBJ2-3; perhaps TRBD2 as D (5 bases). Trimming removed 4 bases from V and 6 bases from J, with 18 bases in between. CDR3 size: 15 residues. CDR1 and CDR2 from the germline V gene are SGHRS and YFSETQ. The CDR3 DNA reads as TGCGCCAGCAGCGCTACCCGGGATTTGCTGGATACGCAGTATTTT. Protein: CASSATRDLLDTQYF.

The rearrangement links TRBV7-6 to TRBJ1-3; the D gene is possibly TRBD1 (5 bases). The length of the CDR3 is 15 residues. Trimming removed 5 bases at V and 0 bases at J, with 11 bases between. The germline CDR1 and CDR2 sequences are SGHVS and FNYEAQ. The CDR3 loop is CASSPSGSSGNTIYF. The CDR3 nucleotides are TGTGCCAGCAGCCCATCAGGGTCCTCTGGAAACACCATATATTTT.

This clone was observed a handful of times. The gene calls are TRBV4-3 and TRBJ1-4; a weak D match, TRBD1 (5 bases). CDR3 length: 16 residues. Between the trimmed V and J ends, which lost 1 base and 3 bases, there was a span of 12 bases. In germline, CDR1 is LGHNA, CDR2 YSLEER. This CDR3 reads CASSQGPAGSNEKLFF. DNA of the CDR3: TGCGCCAGCAGCCAAGGGCCCGCAGGGTCTAATGAAAAACTGTTTTTT.

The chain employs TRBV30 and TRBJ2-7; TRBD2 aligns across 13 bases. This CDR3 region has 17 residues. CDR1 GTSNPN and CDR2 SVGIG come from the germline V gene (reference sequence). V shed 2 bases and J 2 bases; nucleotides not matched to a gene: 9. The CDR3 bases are TGTGCCTGGAGTACGCACCCGACTAGCGGGAGGACCTACGAGCAGTACTTC. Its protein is CAWSTHPTSGRTYEQYF.

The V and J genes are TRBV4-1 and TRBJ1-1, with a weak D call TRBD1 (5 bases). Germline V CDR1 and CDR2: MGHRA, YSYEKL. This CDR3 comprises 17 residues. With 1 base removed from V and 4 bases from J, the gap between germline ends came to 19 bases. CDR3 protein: CASSQGGPPEARTEAFF. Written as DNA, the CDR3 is TGCGCCAGCAGCCAAGGGGGCCCACCCGAGGCTCGCACTGAAGCTTTCTTT.

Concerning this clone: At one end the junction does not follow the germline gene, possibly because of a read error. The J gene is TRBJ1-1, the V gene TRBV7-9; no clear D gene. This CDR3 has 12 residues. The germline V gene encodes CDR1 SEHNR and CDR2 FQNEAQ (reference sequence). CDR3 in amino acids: CSSSLVAAEAFF. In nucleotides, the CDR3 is TGTTCCAGCAGCTTAGTTGCGGCTGAAGCTTTCTTT.

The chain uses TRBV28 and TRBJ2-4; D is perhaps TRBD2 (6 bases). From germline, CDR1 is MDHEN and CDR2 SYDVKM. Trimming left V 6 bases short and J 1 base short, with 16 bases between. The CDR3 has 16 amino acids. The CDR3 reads CASSPVEGRAKNIQYF. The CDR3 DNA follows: TGTGCCAGCAGCCCAGTCGAGGGGAGGGCCAAAAACATTCAGTACTTC.

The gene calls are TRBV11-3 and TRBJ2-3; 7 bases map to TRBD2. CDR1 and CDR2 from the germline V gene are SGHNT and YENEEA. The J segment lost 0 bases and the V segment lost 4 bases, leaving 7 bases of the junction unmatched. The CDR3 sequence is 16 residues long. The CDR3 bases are TGTGCCAGCAGCTCCGCTAGCGGCCATAGCACAGATACGCAGTATTTT. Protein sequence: CASSSASGHSTDTQYF. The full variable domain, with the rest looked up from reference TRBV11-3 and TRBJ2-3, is EAGVVQSPRYKIIEKKQPVAFWCNPISGHNTLYWYLQNLGQGPELLIRYENEEAVDDSQLPKDRFSAERLKGVDSTLKIQPAELGDSAVYLCASSSASGHSTDTQYFGPGTRLTVL.

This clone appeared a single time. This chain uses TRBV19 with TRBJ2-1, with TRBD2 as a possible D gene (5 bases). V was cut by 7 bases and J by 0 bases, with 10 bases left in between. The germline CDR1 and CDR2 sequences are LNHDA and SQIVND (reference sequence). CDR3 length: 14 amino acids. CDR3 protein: CASMDSSSYNEQFF. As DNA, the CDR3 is TGTGCCAGTATGGACTCGAGCTCCTACAATGAGCAGTTCTTC.

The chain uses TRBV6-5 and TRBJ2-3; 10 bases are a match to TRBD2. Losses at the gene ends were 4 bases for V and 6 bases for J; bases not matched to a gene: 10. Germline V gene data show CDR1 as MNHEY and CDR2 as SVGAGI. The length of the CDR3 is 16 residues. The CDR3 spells CASSFDLAGDTDTQYF. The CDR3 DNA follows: TGTGCCAGCAGTTTCGATCTAGCGGGAGATACTGATACGCAGTATTTT.

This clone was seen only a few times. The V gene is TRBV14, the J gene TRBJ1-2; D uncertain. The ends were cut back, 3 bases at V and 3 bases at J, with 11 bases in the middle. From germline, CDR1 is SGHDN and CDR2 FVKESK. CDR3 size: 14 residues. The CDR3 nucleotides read TGTGCCAGCAGCCAGGGGTCCGGGGACTATGGCTACACCTTC. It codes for CASSQGSGDYGYTF.

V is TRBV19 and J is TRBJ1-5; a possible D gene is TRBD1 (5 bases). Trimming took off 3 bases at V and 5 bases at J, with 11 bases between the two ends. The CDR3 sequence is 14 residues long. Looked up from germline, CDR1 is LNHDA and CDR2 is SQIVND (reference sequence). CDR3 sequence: CASSIRQTDQPQHF. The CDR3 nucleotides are TGTGCCAGTAGTATTCGACAGACGGATCAGCCCCAGCATTTT.

The CDR3 bases are TGTGCCAGCAGTTGGGCTCGTGCCGGGGAGCTGTTTTTT. As protein: CASSWARAGELFF. V and J are TRBV6-5 and TRBJ2-2, with unresolved D. The CDR3 contains 13 residues. CDR1 MNHEY and CDR2 SVGAGI come from the germline V gene. Trimming cost V 4 bases and J 6 bases, with 9 bases left between them.

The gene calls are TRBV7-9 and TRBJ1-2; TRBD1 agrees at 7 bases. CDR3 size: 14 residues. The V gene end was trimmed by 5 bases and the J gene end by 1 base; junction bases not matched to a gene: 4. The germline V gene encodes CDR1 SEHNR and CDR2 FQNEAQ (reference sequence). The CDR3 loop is CASSAQGVNYGYTF. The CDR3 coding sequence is TGTGCCAGCAGCGCGCAGGGGGTTAACTATGGCTACACCTTC.

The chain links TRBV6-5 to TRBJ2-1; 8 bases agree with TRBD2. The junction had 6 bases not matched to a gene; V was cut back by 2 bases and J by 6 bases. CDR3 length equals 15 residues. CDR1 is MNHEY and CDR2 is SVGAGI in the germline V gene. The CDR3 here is CASSYTTGGSNEQFF. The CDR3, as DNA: TGTGCCAGCAGTTACACGACGGGAGGGTCCAATGAGCAGTTCTTC.

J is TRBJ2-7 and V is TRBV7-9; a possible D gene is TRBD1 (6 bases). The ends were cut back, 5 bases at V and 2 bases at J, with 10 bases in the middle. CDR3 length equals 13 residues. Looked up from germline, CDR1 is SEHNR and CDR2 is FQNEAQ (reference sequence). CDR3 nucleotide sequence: TGTGCCAGCAGCCCGGGACAAACCTACGAGCAGTACTTC. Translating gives CASSPGQTYEQYF. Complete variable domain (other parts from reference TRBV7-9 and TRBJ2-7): DTGVSQNPRHKITKRGQNVTFRCDPISEHNRLYWYRQTLGQGPEFLTYFQNEAQLEKSRLLSDRFSAERPKGSFSTLEIQRTEQGDSAMYLCASSPGQTYEQYFGPGTRLTVT.

CDR3 region: CASVRGDGQPQHF. CDR3 in DNA: TGTGCCAGCGTACGGGGGGACGGTCAGCCCCAGCATTTT. The chain joins TRBV6-6 to TRBJ1-5, with D possibly matching TRBD1 (5 bases). The CDR3 length is 13 residues. CDR1 is MNHNY and CDR2 is SVGAGI in the germline V gene (reference sequence). V gave up 8 bases and J gave up 6 bases, with 14 bases separating them.

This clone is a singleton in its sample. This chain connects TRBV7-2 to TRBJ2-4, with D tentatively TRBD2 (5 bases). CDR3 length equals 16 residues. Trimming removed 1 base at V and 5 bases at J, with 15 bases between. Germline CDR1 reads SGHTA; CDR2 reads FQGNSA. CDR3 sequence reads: CASSLGLLGDQNIQYF. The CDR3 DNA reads TGTGCCAGCAGCTTAGGACTTTTGGGAGACCAAAACATTCAGTACTTC.

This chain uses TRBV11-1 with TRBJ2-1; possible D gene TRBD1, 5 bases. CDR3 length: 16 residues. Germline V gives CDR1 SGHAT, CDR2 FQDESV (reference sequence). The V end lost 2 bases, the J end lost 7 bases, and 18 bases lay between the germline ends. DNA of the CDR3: TGTGCCAGCAGCTTAAGGGGCAGACCGAATGGTAATGAGCAGTTCTTC. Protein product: CASSLRGRPNGNEQFF.

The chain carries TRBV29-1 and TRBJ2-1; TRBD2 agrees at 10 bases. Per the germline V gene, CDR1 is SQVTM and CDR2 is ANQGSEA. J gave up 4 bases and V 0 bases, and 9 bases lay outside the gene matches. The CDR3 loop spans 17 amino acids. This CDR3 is CSVEEIGASGRYNEQFF. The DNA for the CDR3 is TGCAGCGTTGAAGAGATTGGGGCTAGCGGGAGATACAATGAGCAGTTCTTC.

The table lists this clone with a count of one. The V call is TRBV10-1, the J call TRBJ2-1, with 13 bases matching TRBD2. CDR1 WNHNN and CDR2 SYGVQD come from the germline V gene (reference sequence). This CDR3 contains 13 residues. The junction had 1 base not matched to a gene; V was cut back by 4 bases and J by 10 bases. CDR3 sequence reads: CASSVGLAGEQFF. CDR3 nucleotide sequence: TGCGCCAGCAGTGTGGGACTAGCGGGGGAGCAGTTCTTC.

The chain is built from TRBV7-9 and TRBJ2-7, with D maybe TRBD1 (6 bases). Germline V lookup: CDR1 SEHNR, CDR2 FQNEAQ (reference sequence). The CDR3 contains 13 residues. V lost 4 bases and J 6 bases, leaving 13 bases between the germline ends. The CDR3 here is CASSSQRTAEQYF. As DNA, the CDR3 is TGTGCCAGCAGCTCCCAGAGGACAGCCGAGCAGTACTTC.

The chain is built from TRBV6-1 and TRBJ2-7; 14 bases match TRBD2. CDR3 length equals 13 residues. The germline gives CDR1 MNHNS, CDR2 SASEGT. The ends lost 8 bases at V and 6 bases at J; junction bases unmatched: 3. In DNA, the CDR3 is TGTGCCAGCCGGACTAGCGGGAGGCGCGAGCAGTACTTC. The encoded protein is CASRTSGRREQYF.